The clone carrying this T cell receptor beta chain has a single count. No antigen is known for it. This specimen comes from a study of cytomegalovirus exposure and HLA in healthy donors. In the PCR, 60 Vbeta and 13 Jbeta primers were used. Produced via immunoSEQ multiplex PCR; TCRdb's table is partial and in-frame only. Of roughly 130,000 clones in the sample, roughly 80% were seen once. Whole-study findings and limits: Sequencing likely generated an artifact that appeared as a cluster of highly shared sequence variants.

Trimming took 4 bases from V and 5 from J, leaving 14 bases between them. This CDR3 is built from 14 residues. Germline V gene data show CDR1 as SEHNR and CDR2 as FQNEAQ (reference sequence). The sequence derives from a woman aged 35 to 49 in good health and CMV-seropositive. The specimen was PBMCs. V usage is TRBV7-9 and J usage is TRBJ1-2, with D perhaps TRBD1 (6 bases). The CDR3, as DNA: TGTGCCAGCAGCTCGGGGGGCAAACCTTATGGCTACACCTTC. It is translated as CASSSGGKPYGYTF.